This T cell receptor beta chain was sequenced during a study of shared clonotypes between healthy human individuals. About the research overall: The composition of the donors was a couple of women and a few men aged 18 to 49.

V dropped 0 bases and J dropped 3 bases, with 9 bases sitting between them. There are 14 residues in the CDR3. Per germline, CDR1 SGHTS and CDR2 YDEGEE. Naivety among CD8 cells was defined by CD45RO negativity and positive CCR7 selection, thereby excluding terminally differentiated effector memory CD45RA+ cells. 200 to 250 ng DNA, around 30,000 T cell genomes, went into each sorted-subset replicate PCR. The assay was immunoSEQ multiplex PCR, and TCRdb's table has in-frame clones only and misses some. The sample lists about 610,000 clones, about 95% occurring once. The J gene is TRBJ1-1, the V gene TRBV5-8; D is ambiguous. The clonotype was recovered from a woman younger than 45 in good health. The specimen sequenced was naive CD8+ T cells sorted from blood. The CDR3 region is CASSLGVGYTEAFF. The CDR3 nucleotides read TGTGCCAGCAGCTTGGGGGTCGGCTACACTGAAGCTTTCTTT.